The rows below give T cell receptor beta chains drawn from one sample of a study of T cell responses to AZD1222 COVID-19 vaccine. Assay used: immunoSEQ multiplex PCR; TCRdb lists only in-frame clones, some missing. The sample yields 140,000 or so clones, approximately 89% seen once. Sequences were derived from peripheral blood, sampled 28 days after the second AZD1222 dose. These receptors all stem from an adult who received the AZD1222 COVID-19 vaccine. Each CDR3 is given with its conserved first and last residue. D genes are given only for firm matches. The size entry is marked missing in some rows and otherwise reads once, few, many or a size class.

J gene,V gene,D gene,clone size,CDR3 DNA,CDR3 protein
TRBJ1-1,TRBV5-6,TRBD1,NA,TGTGCCAGCAGCTTGGAATGGACAGGGGGGGTTGAAGCTTTCTTT,CASSLEWTGGVEAFF
TRBJ2-2,TRBV23-1,NA,NA,TGCGCCAGCAGTCAACCGGACAGCCTGAACACCGGGGAGCTGTTTTTT,CASSQPDSLNTGELFF
TRBJ1-1,TRBV4-3,NA,few,TGCGCCAGCAGCCATGAAGTAGGGGCTGAAGCTTTCTTT,CASSHEVGAEAFF
TRBJ1-6,TRBV30,NA,NA,TGTGCCTGGAGAATAGTGGGGGGGAATTCACCCCTCCACTTT,CAWRIVGGNSPLHF
TRBJ2-4,TRBV3-1/TRBV3-2,NA,NA,TGTGCCAGCAGCCCTCGGATAGCCAAAAACATTCAGTACTTC,CASSPRIAKNIQYF
TRBJ2-6,TRBV5-4,NA,NA,TGTGCCAGCAGCTTGGTGGCCTCTGGGGCCAACGTCCTGACTTTC,CASSLVASGANVLTF
TRBJ1-5,TRBV6-5,NA,NA,TGTGCCAGCAGTAGACAGGCTGATCAGCCCCAGCATTTT,CASSRQADQPQHF
TRBJ2-1,TRBV6-5,TRBD1,once,TGTGCCAGTACCCAGACAGGGAACTCCTACAATGAGCAGTTCTTC,CASTQTGNSYNEQFF
TRBJ2-3,TRBV7-6,TRBD2,NA,TGTGCCAGCAGCCAACTACTAGCGGGACCATACACAGATACGCAGTATTTT,CASSQLLAGPYTDTQYF
TRBJ1-5,TRBV7-6,NA,NA,TGTGCCAGCAGCTTAACCCTCGGGCCGAATCAGCCCCAGCATTTT,CASSLTLGPNQPQHF
TRBJ1-1,TRBV28,NA,once,TGTGCCAGCAGTCTCGTAGAGGACACTGAAGCTTTCTTT,CASSLVEDTEAFF
TRBJ1-1,TRBV6-4,NA,NA,TGTGCCAGCAGTGTCGGGCATGAAGCTTTCTTT,CASSVGHEAFF
TRBJ1-1,TRBV4-1,TRBD1,NA,TGCGCCAGCAGCCAAGATCGGATGGAAGGGACAGGTAAGACTGAAGCTTTCTTT,CASSQDRMEGTGKTEAFF
TRBJ2-7,TRBV5-6,NA,NA,TGTGCCAGCAGCTTGGCCCACGAGCAGTACTTC,CASSLAHEQYF
TRBJ1-1,TRBV4-3,NA,NA,TGCGCCAGCAGCCATGGAACCCTGATGAACACTGAAGCTTTCTTT,CASSHGTLMNTEAFF
TRBJ2-1,TRBV6-4,TRBD1,NA,TGTGCCAGCAGTCCCGGGACAGGGGTGAGCAATGAGCAGTTCTTC,CASSPGTGVSNEQFF
TRBJ2-1,TRBV19,NA,NA,TGTGCCAGTAGTAGCGGGACTCCCTTTAATGAGCAGTTCTTC,CASSSGTPFNEQFF
TRBJ1-1,TRBV27,NA,NA,TGTGCCAGCAGTTTAACGCGGATGGGGGCCACTCAACGCAACACTGAAGCTTTCTTT,CASSLTRMGATQRNTEAFF
TRBJ2-1,TRBV21-1,NA,NA,TGTGCCAGCAGCCCCCGGGACAGGGCTGACAATGAGCAGTTCTTC,CASSPRDRADNEQFF
TRBJ2-5,TRBV27,NA,NA,TGTGCCAGCAGTTTACGAGCGCGAGAGACCCAGTACTTC,CASSLRARETQYF
TRBJ2-2,TRBV5-8,NA,NA,TGTGCCAGCAGCTTGGGGACACTTAACACCGGGGAGCTGTTTTTT,CASSLGTLNTGELFF
TRBJ1-5,TRBV19,TRBD1,NA,TGTGCCAGTAGTACGTCCGGGACAGTTGAGCCCCAGCATTTT,CASSTSGTVEPQHF
TRBJ1-1,TRBV9,NA,NA,TGTGCCAGCAGCGGCAGCAACACTGAAGCTTTCTTT,CASSGSNTEAFF
TRBJ2-1,TRBV3-1/TRBV3-2,NA,NA,TGTGCCAGCAGCCTTTACACTAGCTACAATGAGCAGTTCTTC,CASSLYTSYNEQFF
TRBJ1-2,TRBV5-1,TRBD1,NA,TGCGCCAGCAGCCCGACAGGGGAGGGCTATGGCTACACCTTC,CASSPTGEGYGYTF
TRBJ1-1,TRBV13,NA,NA,TGTGCCAGCAGCGGAGGTCCCGGGGTTAGCACTGAAGCTTTCTTT,CASSGGPGVSTEAFF
TRBJ1-1,TRBV23-1,NA,NA,TGCGCCAGCGGGTACGGGACGGAAGCTTTCTTT,CASGYGTEAFF
TRBJ2-1,TRBV19,TRBD2,NA,TGTGCCAGTAGTAGGACTAGCCCTTGGGGGAATGAGCAGTTCTTC,CASSRTSPWGNEQFF
TRBJ2-3,TRBV5-1,NA,NA,TGCGCCAGCAGATTTCAGCGAGGCACAGATACGCAGTATTTT,CASRFQRGTDTQYF